A selection of T cell receptor beta chains follows, all from one sample in a study of cytomegalovirus exposure and HLA in healthy donors. Repertoires were generated with immunoSEQ multiplex PCR, while TCRdb's copy carries only in-frame clones and drops some. This sample has around 200,000 clones; approximately 86% occur once, and the top ten carry 0.25% to 0.4%. The sequencing input was PBMCs. These receptors were obtained from a woman under 40 in good health and CMV-seronegative. CDR3s include the opening cysteine and the closing phenylalanine or tryptophan. D genes are given only for firm matches. Clone size is given for some rows only: seen once, a few or many times, or a class if the clone is expanded.

d_gene | j_gene | abundance | v_gene | CDR3aa | CDR3nt
TRBD1 | TRBJ2-5 | NA | TRBV2 | CASSGTGKETQYF | TGTGCCAGCAGTGGGACAGGCAAAGAGACCCAGTACTTC
NA | TRBJ2-7 | NA | TRBV6-6 | CASRIGAFPYEQYF | TGTGCCAGCAGGATAGGAGCGTTCCCCTACGAGCAGTACTTC
TRBD1 | TRBJ2-1 | NA | TRBV9 | CASSGTGTSYNEQFF | TGTGCCAGCAGCGGGACAGGGACGTCCTACAATGAGCAGTTCTTC
NA | TRBJ2-2 | few | TRBV4-1 | CASSRLFGAGELFF | TGCGCCAGCAGCCGCCTTTTTGGAGCCGGGGAGCTGTTTTTT
NA | TRBJ2-1 | NA | TRBV19 | CASSPRERAYNEQFF | TGTGCCAGTAGTCCACGGGAGAGGGCCTACAATGAGCAGTTCTTC
TRBD2 | TRBJ2-1 | NA | TRBV5-1 | CASSRGSLNEQFF | TGCGCCAGCAGCCGCGGGAGCCTCAATGAGCAGTTCTTC
NA | TRBJ2-6 | NA | TRBV5-1 | CASSSDPQGTGANVLTF | TGCGCCAGCAGCTCGGATCCGCAGGGTACCGGGGCCAACGTCCTGACTTTC
TRBD2 | TRBJ2-5 | NA | TRBV19 | CASSIWTSGIGETQYF | TGTGCCAGTAGTATCTGGACTAGCGGTATTGGAGAGACCCAGTACTTC
TRBD1 | TRBJ1-1 | NA | TRBV5-1 | CASSLGNRGGTEAFF | TGCGCCAGCAGCTTGGGAAACAGGGGAGGTACTGAAGCTTTCTTT
TRBD2 | TRBJ2-1 | NA | TRBV6-6 | CASSYSVGLVFNEQFF | TGTGCCAGCAGTTACTCTGTAGGACTAGTCTTCAATGAGCAGTTCTTC
NA | TRBJ1-2 | NA | TRBV11-2 | CASSQHAASYGYTF | TGTGCCAGCAGCCAACACGCAGCTAGCTATGGCTACACCTTC
NA | TRBJ2-3 | once | TRBV10-3 | CAISEKDGGITDTQYF | TGTGCCATCAGTGAGAAGGATGGGGGGATCACAGATACGCAGTATTTT
TRBD2 | TRBJ2-7 | NA | TRBV14 | CASSHTASGSYEQYF | TGTGCCAGCAGCCACACCGCTAGCGGCTCCTACGAGCAGTACTTC
TRBD2 | TRBJ2-7 | NA | TRBV28 | CASSTRASGGTYEQYF | TGTGCCAGCAGTACCCGGGCCTCGGGGGGGACCTACGAGCAGTACTTC
NA | TRBJ2-2 | NA | TRBV10-2 | CASMSGSPGELFF | TGCGCCAGCATGAGTGGGAGTCCCGGGGAGCTGTTTTTT
NA | TRBJ2-7 | NA | TRBV2 | CASSIYYEQYF | TGTGCCAGCAGTATCTATTACGAGCAGTACTTC
TRBD2 | TRBJ2-2 | NA | TRBV11-2 | CASSFTSGMTGELFF | TGTGCCAGCAGCTTCACTAGCGGGATGACCGGGGAGCTGTTTTTT
NA | TRBJ2-7 | NA | TRBV7-9 | CASSFGGPPHYEQYF | TGTGCCAGCAGCTTCGGGGGTCCGCCCCACTACGAGCAGTACTTC
TRBD2 | TRBJ2-1 | NA | TRBV10-2 | CASSEGGSEFF | TGCGCCAGCAGTGAAGGCGGGAGCGAGTTCTTC
NA | TRBJ2-7 | NA | TRBV27 | CASSLKTGYEQYF | TGTGCCAGCAGTTTAAAGACAGGCTACGAGCAGTACTTC
NA | TRBJ2-7 | NA | TRBV7-6 | CASSTTRGEQYF | TGTGCCAGCAGCACGACTAGAGGCGAGCAGTACTTC
TRBD1 | TRBJ1-1 | NA | TRBV6-1 | CASRQGAYTEAFF | TGTGCCAGCAGACAGGGGGCTTACACTGAAGCTTTCTTT
NA | TRBJ1-2 | NA | TRBV11-2 | CASSPSTGPNYGYTF | TGTGCCAGCAGCCCCTCTACGGGTCCCAACTATGGCTACACCTTC
TRBD2 | TRBJ2-7 | NA | TRBV7-9 | CASSLGGGDEQYF | TGTGCCAGCAGCTTAGGGGGAGGGGACGAGCAGTACTTC
NA | TRBJ2-5 | NA | TRBV2 | CATQQDGVQETQYF | TGTGCCACCCAACAAGACGGGGTTCAAGAGACCCAGTACTTC
NA | TRBJ2-2 | NA | TRBV7-6 | CASSPRPGGNTGELFF | TGTGCCAGCAGCCCACGCCCCGGGGGTAACACCGGGGAGCTGTTTTTT
NA | TRBJ1-5 | NA | TRBV19 | CASSITGYTQPQHF | TGTGCCAGTAGTATCACAGGGTATACTCAGCCCCAGCATTTT
NA | TRBJ1-2 | once | TRBV30 | CAWTTRGALTGYTF | TGTGCCTGGACCACGCGGGGGGCCTTGACTGGCTACACCTTC
NA | TRBJ2-3 | NA | TRBV5-4 | CASSSLGGGTDTQYF | TGTGCCAGCAGCTCCTTGGGGGGTGGCACAGATACGCAGTATTTT
NA | TRBJ2-4 | NA | TRBV9 | CASSVTDSLLAKNIQYF | TGTGCCAGCAGCGTAACTGACAGCCTCCTAGCCAAAAACATTCAGTACTTC
TRBD2 | TRBJ2-1 | NA | TRBV6-5 | CASSYSPSGGVDEQFF | TGTGCCAGCAGTTACTCCCCTAGCGGGGGGGTCGATGAGCAGTTCTTC
TRBD1 | TRBJ1-4 | NA | TRBV7-9 | CASSLDRGGEKLFF | TGTGCCAGCAGCTTAGACAGGGGTGGGGAAAAACTGTTTTTT